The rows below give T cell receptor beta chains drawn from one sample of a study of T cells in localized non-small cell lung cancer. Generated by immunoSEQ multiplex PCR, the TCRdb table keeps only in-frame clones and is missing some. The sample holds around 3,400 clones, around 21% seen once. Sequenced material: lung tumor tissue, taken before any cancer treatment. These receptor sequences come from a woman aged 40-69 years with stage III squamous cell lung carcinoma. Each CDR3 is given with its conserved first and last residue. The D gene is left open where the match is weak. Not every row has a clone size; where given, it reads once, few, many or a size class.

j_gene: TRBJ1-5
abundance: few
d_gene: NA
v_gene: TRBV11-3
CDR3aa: CASSPGQSNQPQHF
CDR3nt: TGTGCCAGCAGCCCAGGACAGAGCAATCAGCCCCAGCATTTT

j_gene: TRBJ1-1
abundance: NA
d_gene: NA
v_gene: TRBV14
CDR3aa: CASSQNLGHSTAFF
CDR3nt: TGTGCCAGCAGCCAAAACCTAGGCCATAGCACAGCTTTCTTT

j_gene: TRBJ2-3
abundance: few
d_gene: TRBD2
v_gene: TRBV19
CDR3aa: CASSIGTSVNTDTQYF
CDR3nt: TGTGCCAGTAGTATTGGGACTAGCGTGAACACAGATACGCAGTATTTT

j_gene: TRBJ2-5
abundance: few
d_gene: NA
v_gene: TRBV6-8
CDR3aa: CASSYPPRQETQYF
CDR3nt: TGTGCCAGCAGTTACCCGCCTCGACAAGAGACCCAGTACTTC

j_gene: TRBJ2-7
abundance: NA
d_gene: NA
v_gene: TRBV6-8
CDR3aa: CASSPVQGGYEQYF
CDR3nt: TGTGCCAGCAGCCCCGTCCAGGGCGGCTACGAGCAGTACTTC

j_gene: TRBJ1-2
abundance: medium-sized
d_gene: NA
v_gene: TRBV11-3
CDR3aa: CASSLVAGAGNYGYTF
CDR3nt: TGTGCCAGCAGCTTAGTAGCGGGGGCGGGCAACTATGGCTACACCTTC

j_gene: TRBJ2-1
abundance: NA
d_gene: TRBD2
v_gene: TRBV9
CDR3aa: CASSARDYRYNEQFF
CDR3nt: TGTGCCAGCAGTGCTCGGGACTACCGTTACAATGAGCAGTTCTTC

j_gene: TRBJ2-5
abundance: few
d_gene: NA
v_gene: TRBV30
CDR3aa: CAWSVRAGLETQYF
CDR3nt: TGTGCCTGGAGTGTACGGGCAGGGTTGGAGACCCAGTACTTC

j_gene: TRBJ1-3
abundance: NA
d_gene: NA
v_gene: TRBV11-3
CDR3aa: CASSRGTESSGNTIYF
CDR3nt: TGTGCCAGCAGTAGAGGGACGGAGAGCTCTGGAAACACCATATATTTT

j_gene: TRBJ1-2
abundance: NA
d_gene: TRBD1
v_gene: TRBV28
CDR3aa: CASSRDRRYGYTF
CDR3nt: TGTGCCAGCAGCAGGGACAGGCGCTATGGCTACACCTTC

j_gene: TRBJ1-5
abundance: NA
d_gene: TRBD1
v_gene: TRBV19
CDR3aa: CASTQGQGENSNQPQHF
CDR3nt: TGTGCCAGTACCCAGGGACAGGGGGAAAATAGCAATCAGCCCCAGCATTTT

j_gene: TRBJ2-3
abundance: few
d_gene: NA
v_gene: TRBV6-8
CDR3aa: CASSYSEGLADTQYF
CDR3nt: TGTGCCAGCAGTTACTCAGAAGGATTGGCAGATACGCAGTATTTT

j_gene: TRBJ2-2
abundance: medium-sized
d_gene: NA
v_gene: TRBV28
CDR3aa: CAGRGSGGELFF
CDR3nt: TGTGCCGGGAGAGGGTCGGGCGGGGAGCTGTTTTTT

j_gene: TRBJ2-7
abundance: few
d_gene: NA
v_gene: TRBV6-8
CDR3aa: CASSVTGLVNEQYF
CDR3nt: TGTGCCAGCAGTGTGACAGGACTAGTCAACGAGCAGTACTTC

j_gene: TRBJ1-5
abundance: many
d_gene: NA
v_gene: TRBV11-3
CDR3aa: CASSFGGTYSNQPQHF
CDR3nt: TGTGCCAGCAGCTTCGGGGGCACCTATAGCAATCAGCCCCAGCATTTT

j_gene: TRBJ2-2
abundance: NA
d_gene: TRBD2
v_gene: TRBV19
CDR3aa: CASAGTSGLNTGELFF
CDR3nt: TGTGCCAGCGCCGGGACTAGCGGGTTGAACACCGGGGAGCTGTTTTTT

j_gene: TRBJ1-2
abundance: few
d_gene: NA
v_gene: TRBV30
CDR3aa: CAWSKGISANYGYTF
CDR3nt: TGTGCCTGGAGTAAGGGAATTTCAGCTAACTATGGCTACACCTTC

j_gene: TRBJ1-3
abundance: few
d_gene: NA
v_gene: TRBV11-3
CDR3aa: CASSLDKRSGSGNTIYF
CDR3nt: TGTGCCAGCAGCTTAGATAAGAGGTCGGGGTCTGGAAACACCATATATTTT

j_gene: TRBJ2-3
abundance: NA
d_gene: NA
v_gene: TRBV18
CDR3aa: CASSDSYLTDTQYF
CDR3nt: TGTGCCAGCTCCGATAGCTACCTCACAGATACGCAGTATTTT

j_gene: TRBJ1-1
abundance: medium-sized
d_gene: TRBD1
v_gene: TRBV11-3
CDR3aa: CASSPLTGRDTEAFF
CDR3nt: TGTGCCAGCAGCCCACTGACAGGGCGGGACACTGAAGCTTTCTTT

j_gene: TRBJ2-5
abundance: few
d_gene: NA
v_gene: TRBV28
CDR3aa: CASSSQELRKETQYF
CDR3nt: TGTGCCAGCAGTTCGCAGGAGTTGAGGAAAGAGACCCAGTACTTC

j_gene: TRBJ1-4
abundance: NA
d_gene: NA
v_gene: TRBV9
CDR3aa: CASSVGPPGSGEKLFF
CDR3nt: TGTGCCAGCAGCGTAGGACCCCCGGGTTCCGGTGAAAAACTGTTTTTT

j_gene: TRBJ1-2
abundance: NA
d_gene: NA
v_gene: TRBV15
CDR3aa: CATSRGTASNYGYTF
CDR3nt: TGTGCCACCAGCAGAGGGACAGCCTCAAACTATGGCTACACCTTC

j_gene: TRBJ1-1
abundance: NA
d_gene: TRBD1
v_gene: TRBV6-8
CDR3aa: CASTIRAGGEAFF
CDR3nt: TGTGCCAGCACCATAAGGGCAGGGGGCGAAGCTTTCTTT

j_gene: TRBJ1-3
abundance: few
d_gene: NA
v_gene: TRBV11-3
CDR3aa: CASSLEQGSVSGNTIYF
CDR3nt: TGTGCCAGCAGCTTAGAGCAGGGGAGCGTGTCGGGAAACACCATATATTTT

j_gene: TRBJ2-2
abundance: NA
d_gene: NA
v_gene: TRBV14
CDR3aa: CASSLDHRTGELFF
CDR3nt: TGTGCCAGCAGCCTGGACCACCGCACCGGGGAGCTGTTTTTT

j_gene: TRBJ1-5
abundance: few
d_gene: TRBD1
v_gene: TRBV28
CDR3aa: CASRSLTGGAQPQHF
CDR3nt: TGTGCCAGCAGAAGTCTCACAGGGGGCGCTCAGCCCCAGCATTTT

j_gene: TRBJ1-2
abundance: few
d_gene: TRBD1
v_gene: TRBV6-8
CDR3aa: CASSSTGRIGYTF
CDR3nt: TGTGCCAGCAGCTCGACAGGGCGGATCGGCTACACCTTC

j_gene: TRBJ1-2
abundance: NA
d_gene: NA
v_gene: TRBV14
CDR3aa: CASSQTAAGGYTF
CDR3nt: TGTGCCAGCAGCCAAACAGCGGCGGGCGGCTACACCTTC

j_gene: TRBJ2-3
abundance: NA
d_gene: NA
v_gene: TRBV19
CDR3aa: CASSISGSQYTQYF
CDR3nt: TGTGCCAGTAGTATCTCGGGCAGTCAATATACGCAGTATTTT

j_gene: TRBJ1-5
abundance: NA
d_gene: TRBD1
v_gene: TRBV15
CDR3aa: CATSRDGGGQGKSQHF
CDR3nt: TGTGCCACCAGCAGAGATGGGGGGGGACAGGGAAAGTCCCAGCATTTT

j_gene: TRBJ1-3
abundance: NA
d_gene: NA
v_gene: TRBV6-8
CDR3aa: CASSYGEVRASGNTIYF
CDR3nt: TGTGCCAGCAGTTACGGAGAGGTCCGGGCCTCAGGAAACACCATATATTTT

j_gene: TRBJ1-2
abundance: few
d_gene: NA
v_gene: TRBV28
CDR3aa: CASRGNVGQLANYGYTF
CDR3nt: TGTGCCAGCAGGGGGAATGTCGGACAGTTAGCTAACTATGGCTACACCTTC

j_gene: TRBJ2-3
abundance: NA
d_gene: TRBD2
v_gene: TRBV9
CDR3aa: CASSFSGRAEGTQYF
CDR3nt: TGTGCCAGCAGTTTCAGCGGGAGGGCCGAGGGTACGCAGTATTTT

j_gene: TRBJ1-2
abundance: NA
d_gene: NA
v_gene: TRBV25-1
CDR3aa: CASSDRGARYGYTF
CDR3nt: TGTGCCAGCAGTGATCGGGGGGCCCGCTATGGCTACACCTTC

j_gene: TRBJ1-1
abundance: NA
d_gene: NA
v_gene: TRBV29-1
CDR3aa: CSARPGRANTEAFF
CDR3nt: TGCAGTGCACGGCCCGGAAGAGCGAACACTGAAGCTTTCTTT

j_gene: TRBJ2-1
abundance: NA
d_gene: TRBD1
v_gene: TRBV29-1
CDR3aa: CSSDRGPKDEQFF
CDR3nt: TGCAGCTCCGACAGGGGGCCTAAGGATGAGCAGTTCTTC

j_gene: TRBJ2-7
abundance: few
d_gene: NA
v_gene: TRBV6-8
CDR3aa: CASSYSPTVRIRYF
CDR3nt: TGTGCCAGCAGTTACTCACCCACAGTGAGAATCCGGTACTTC

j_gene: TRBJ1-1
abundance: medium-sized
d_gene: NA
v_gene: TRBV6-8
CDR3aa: CASSWGPGVEAFF
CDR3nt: TGTGCCAGCAGTTGGGGACCCGGGGTGGAAGCTTTCTTT

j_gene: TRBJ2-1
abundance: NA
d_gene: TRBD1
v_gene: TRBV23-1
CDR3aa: CASSQRDRGGYNDEQFF
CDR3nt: TGCGCCAGCAGTCAAAGGGACAGGGGGGGGTACAATGATGAGCAGTTCTTC

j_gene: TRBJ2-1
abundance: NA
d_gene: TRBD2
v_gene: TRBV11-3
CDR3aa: CASSRTSGPYNEQFF
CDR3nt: TGTGCCAGCAGCCGGACTAGCGGACCCTACAATGAGCAGTTCTTC

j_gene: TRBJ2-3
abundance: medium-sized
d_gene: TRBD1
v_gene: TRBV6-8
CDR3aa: CASSRTGRTDTQYF
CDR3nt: TGTGCCAGCAGCCGGACAGGGCGCACAGATACGCAGTATTTT

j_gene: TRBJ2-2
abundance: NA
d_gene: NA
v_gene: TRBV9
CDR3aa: CASSPMVGSGAGELFF
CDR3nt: TGTGCCAGCAGCCCCATGGTGGGATCGGGCGCCGGGGAGCTGTTTTTT

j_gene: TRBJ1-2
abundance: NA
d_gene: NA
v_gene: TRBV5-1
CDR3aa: CASSLAAANYGYTF
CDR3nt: TGCGCCAGCAGCTTGGCCGCGGCTAACTATGGCTACACCTTC